The entry below describes one TCR beta chain. Its specificity is unknown. The CDR3 runs to 15 residues. V shed 5 bases and J shed 4 bases, with 16 bases lying between them. Germline V lookup: CDR1 SGHAT, CDR2 FQNNGV. This sample is part of a study of naive and memory T cell subsets. Two oligonucleotides, mixed equimolar, formed the beta constant-region primer covering TRBC1 and TRBC2. Nested alpha and beta constant-region primers with the SP2 primer drove four PCR rounds on ligated cDNA. TCRdb recomputed calls from the UMI-ligation and nested PCR reads with MiXCR, one row per CDR3 protein. Of tens of thousands of distinct CDR3 sequences in the sample, 9% were seen once. From the second PCR step, alpha and beta chains were amplified apart. Whole-study results and caveats: No ground truth validated the naive and memory repertoire findings.

The V gene is TRBV11-2, the J gene TRBJ2-3; TRBD2 is a possible D gene (6 bases). The sequencing sample was made of naive CD8+ T cells from blood. This receptor was identified in a human donor in good health. The CDR3 region is CASSQGRDLADTQYF. The CDR3 DNA is TGTGCCAGCAGCCAAGGGCGGGATCTCGCAGATACGCAGTATTTT.